These 3 T cell receptor beta chains were sequenced from one sample in a study of technical replicates of blood from a handful of donors. TCRdb keeps only in-frame clones here, not all; method: immunoSEQ multiplex PCR. The table records tens of thousands of clones, 80% to 95% of them present only once. The sequencing sample was made of T cells isolated from PBMCs. These receptor sequences come from a human donor in good health.

The rearrangement links TRBV9 to TRBJ2-1; 10 positions match TRBD2. CDR3 length equals 15 residues. V lost 2 bases and J lost 2; bases outside the gene matches: 1. Looked up from germline, CDR1 is SGDLS and CDR2 is YYNGEE. The CDR3 DNA is TGTGCCAGCAGCGTCAGCGGGAGGGCCTACAATGAGCAGTTCTTC. Translating it yields CASSVSGRAYNEQFF.

The chain has TRBV4-1 and TRBJ2-1; 11 nucleotides agree with TRBD2. The CDR3 runs 15 residues. Per germline, CDR1 MGHRA and CDR2 YSYEKL. V shed 3 bases, J shed 8 bases, and the junction held 6 bases outside the gene matches. CDR3 DNA sequence: TGCGCCAGCAGCCATTACACTAGCGGGAGCGATGAGCAGTTCTTC. Protein product: CASSHYTSGSDEQFF.

This chain connects TRBV6-5 to TRBJ1-2, with D possibly matching TRBD1 (5 bases). The CDR3 is 14 amino acids. Germline CDR1 MNHEY, CDR2 SVGAGI. Between the trimmed V and J ends, which lost 5 bases and 0 bases, there was a span of 10 bases. In DNA, the CDR3 is TGTGCCAGCAGTGGGGCAGATACTAACTATGGCTACACCTTC. This codes for CASSGADTNYGYTF.